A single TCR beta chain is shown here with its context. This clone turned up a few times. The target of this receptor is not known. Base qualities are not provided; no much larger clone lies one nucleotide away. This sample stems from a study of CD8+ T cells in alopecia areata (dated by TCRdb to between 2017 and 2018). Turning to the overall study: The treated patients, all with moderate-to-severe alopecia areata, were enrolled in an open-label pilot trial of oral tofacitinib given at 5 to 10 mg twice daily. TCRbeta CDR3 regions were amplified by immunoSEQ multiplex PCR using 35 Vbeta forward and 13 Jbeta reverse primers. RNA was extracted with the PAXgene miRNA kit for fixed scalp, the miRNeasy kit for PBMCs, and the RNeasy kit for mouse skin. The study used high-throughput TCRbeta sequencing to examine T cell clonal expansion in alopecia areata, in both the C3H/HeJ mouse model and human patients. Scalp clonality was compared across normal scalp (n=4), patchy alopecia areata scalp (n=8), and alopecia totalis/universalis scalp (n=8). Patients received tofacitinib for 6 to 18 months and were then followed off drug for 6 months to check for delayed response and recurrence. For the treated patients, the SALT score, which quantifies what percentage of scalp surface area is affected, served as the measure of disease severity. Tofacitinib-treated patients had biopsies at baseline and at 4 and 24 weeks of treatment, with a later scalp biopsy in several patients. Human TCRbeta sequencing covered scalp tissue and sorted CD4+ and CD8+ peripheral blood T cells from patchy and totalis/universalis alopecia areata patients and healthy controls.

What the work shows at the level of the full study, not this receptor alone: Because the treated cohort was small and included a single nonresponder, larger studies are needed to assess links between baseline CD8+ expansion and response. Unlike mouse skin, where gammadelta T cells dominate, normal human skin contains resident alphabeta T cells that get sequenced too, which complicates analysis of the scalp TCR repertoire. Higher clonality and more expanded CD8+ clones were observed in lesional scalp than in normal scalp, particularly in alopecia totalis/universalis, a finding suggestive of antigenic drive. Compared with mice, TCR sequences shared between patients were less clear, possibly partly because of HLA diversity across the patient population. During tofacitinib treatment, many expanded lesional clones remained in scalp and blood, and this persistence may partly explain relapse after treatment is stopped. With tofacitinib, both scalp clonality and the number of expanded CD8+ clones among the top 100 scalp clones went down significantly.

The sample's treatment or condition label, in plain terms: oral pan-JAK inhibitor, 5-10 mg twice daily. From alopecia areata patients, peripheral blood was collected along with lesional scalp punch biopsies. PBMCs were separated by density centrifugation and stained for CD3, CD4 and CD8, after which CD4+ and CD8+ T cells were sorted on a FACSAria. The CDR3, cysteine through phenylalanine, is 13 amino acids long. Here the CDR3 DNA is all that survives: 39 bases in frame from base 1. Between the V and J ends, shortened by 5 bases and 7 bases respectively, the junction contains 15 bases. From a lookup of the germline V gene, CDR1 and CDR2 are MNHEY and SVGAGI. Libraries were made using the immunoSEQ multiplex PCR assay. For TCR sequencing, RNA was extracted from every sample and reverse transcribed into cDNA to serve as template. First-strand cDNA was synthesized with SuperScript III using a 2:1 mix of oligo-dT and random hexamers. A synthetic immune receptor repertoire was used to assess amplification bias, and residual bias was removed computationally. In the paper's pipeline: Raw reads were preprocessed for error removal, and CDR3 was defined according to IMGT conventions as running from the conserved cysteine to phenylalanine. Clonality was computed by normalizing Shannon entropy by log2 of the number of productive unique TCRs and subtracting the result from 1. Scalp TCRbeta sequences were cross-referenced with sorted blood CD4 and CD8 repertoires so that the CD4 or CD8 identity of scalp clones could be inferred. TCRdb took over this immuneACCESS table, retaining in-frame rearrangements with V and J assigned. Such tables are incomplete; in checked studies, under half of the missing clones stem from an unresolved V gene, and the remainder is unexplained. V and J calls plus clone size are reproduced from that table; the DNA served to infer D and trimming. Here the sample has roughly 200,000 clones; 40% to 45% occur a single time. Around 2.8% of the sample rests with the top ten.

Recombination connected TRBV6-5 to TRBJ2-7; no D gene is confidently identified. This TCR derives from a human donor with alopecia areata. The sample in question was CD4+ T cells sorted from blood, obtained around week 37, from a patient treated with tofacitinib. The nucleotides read TGTGCCAGCAGTCTTGGATCCGTGGGGGAGCAGTACTTC. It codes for CASSLGSVGEQYF.